Below are 5 T cell receptor beta chains sequenced from a single sample in a study of blood T cell repertoires in COVID-19. Assay used: immunoSEQ multiplex PCR; TCRdb lists only in-frame clones, some missing. The sample contains about 47,000 clones, around four fifths of which appear only once. What was sequenced was peripheral blood. These receptors all stem from a man between 65 and 79 years old with active COVID-19.

This chain links TRBV7-9 with TRBJ2-1, with TRBD1 identical over 10 bases. Germline V CDR1 and CDR2: SEHNR, FQNEAQ (reference sequence). The V and J ends lost 1 base and 8 bases, in that order; junction bases with no gene match: 5. CDR3 length: 15 amino acids. CDR3 sequence reads: CASSLDGQGVDEQFF. CDR3 DNA sequence: TGTGCCAGCAGCTTAGATGGACAGGGGGTGGATGAGCAGTTCTTC. Using reference TRBV7-9 and TRBJ2-1 for the parts outside the CDR3, the full variable domain is DTGVSQNPRHKITKRGQNVTFRCDPISEHNRLYWYRQTLGQGPEFLTYFQNEAQLEKSRLLSDRFSAERPKGSFSTLEIQRTEQGDSAMYLCASSLDGQGVDEQFFGPGTRLTVL.

V gene TRBV7-2 combines with J gene TRBJ2-5, with D perhaps matching TRBD2 (6 bases). The length of the CDR3 is 16 residues. V was pared by 1 base and J by 5 bases, with 17 bases between. Germline V gives CDR1 SGHTA, CDR2 FQGNSA. CDR3 coding DNA: TGTGCCAGCAGCTTAGGCGGGACGGCTGGTTCGGAGACCCAGTACTTC. This gives the protein CASSLGGTAGSETQYF.

The V call is TRBV12-3 or TRBV12-4, the J call TRBJ2-6; D uncertain. The CDR3 is 13 residues long. V was trimmed by 7 bases and J by 2 bases, leaving 6 bases between them. This CDR3 is CASTYPGANVLTF. CDR3 DNA sequence: TGTGCCAGCACCTATCCTGGGGCCAACGTCCTGACTTTC.

The chain has TRBV28 and TRBJ1-3; no clear D. Germline CDR1 is MDHEN and CDR2 is SYDVKM. The CDR3 extends over 16 amino acids. Trimming shortened V by 4 bases and J by 0 bases, and 13 bases separated the two germline ends. CDR3 loop: CASSSLGVFSGNTIYF. The CDR3 nucleotides read TGTGCCAGCAGTTCCCTGGGAGTCTTCTCTGGAAACACCATATATTTT.

The rearrangement links TRBV7-2 to TRBJ2-5, with D perhaps matching TRBD1 (6 bases). The ends were cut back, 3 bases at V and 1 base at J, with 18 bases in the middle. This CDR3 is 17 amino acids long. The germline V gene encodes CDR1 SGHTA and CDR2 FQGNSA. CDR3 DNA: TGTGCCAGCAGCTTTGGGGCAGGGGCGAAAGTCCAAGAGACCCAGTACTTC. Its translation is CASSFGAGAKVQETQYF.